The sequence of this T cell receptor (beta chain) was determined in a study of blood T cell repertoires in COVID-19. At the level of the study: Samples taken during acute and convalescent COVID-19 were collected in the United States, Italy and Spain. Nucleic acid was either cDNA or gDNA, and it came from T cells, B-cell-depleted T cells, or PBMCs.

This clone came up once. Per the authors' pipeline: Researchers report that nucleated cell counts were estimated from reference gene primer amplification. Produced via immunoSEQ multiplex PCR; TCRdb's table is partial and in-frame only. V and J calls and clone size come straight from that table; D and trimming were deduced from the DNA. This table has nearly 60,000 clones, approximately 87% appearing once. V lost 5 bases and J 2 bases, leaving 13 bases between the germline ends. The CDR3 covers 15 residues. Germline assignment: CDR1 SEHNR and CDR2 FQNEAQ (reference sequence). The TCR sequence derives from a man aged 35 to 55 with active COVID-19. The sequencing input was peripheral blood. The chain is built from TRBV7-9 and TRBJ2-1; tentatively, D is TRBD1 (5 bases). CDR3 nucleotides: TGTGCCAGCAGCCCCCGGGCAGGGCCCTACAATGAGCAGTTCTTC. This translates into CASSPRAGPYNEQFF.